Listed below are T cell receptor beta chains from one sample, sequenced in a study of identical twins. TCRdb processed the 5' RACE reads anew with MiXCR; each CDR3 protein has one entry. The sample carries 400,000 to 600,000 distinct CDR3 sequences, 20% to 25% recorded once. The sample was also linked to a second study, of yellow fever vaccine responses in identical twins.

The sequenced sample consisted of CD4+ T cells sorted from blood. Every receptor here comes from a woman aged 18-29 years in good health. Both conserved end residues are part of each CDR3. D genes are given only for firm matches. The listing skips clone size in some rows; elsewhere it reads once, few, many or a size class.

d_gene	abundance	v_gene	j_gene	CDR3nt	CDR3aa
-	-	TRBV20-1	TRBJ2-5	TGCAGTGCTAGACCCCCCGGGACTCGTGGTCAAGAGACCCAGTACTTC	CSARPPGTRGQETQYF
TRBD2	-	TRBV7-9	TRBJ2-5	TGTGCCAGCACCATGACTAGCGGAGAGACCCAGTACTTC	CASTMTSGETQYF
TRBD1	-	TRBV20-1	TRBJ2-7	TGCAGTGCTAGAGTTCCAGGGACAGGAATTAGCTCCTACGAGCAGTACTTC	CSARVPGTGISSYEQYF
-	few	TRBV10-2	TRBJ1-6	TGCGCCAGCAGTGCGAGCTCTACTAATTCACCCCTCCACTTT	CASSASSTNSPLHF
-	few	TRBV20-1	TRBJ2-1	TGCAGTGCTAGAGTTCCCCCCGGGCAGCAGTTCTTC	CSARVPPGQQFF
-	few	TRBV7-2	TRBJ2-3	TGTGCCAGCAGCTTACACCGGGACCAAGGGGATACGCAGTATTTT	CASSLHRDQGDTQYF
-	few	TRBV11-1	TRBJ2-2	TGTGCCAGCAGCTTACACCTCGACCCGGGGAACACCGGGGAGCTGTTTTTT	CASSLHLDPGNTGELFF
TRBD2	few	TRBV7-9	TRBJ2-2	TGCGCCAGCAGGGGGACTAGCGGGAGTGCCGGGGAGCTGTTTTTT	CASRGTSGSAGELFF
-	few	TRBV7-9	TRBJ2-2	TGTGCCAGCACCCCGTTGGACAGACAGCTGTTTTTT	CASTPLDRQLFF
-	-	TRBV7-8	TRBJ1-1	TGTGCCAGCAGCCCCGGGACCCGAGAGGGCACTGAAGCTTTCTTT	CASSPGTREGTEAFF
TRBD2	few	TRBV5-5	TRBJ2-1	TGTGCCAGCAGGGCGCTAGCGGGGTTGTACAATGAGCAGTTCTTC	CASRALAGLYNEQFF
TRBD1	few	TRBV15	TRBJ2-7	TGTGCCACCAGCAGAGGAGGGACAGACCTATCCTACGAGCAGTACTTC	CATSRGGTDLSYEQYF
-	many	TRBV5-1	TRBJ2-5	TGCGCCAGCAGCTTGGGGACGGGTGAGACCCAGTACTTC	CASSLGTGETQYF
TRBD2	few	TRBV14	TRBJ2-1	TGTGCCAGCAGCCAAGTAGGCGGGAGCTCCTACAATGAGCAGTTCTTC	CASSQVGGSSYNEQFF
TRBD1	few	TRBV18	TRBJ2-5	TGTGCCAGCTCACCAGACAGGGGTGGAGAGACCCAGTACTTC	CASSPDRGGETQYF
-	-	TRBV25-1	TRBJ1-6	TGTGCCAGCAGTGAATCATGGGTCAATTCACCCCTCCACTTT	CASSESWVNSPLHF
TRBD2	-	TRBV6-5	TRBJ2-1	TGTGCCAGCAGTTACTCGAGTCGTGGAGCGGGAGCTTATGAGCAGTTCTTC	CASSYSSRGAGAYEQFF
-	-	TRBV7-7	TRBJ2-3	TGTGCCAGCACCGCCTTGGGTGGCGGGGGCAGCACAGATACGCAGTATTTT	CASTALGGGGSTDTQYF
TRBD2	few	TRBV2	TRBJ2-7	TGTGCCAGCAGAGCAAGGACGACTAGCGGGAGCTACGAGCAGTACTTC	CASRARTTSGSYEQYF
TRBD2	few	TRBV5-1	TRBJ2-3	TGCGCCAGTATTACCGGGACTAGCGACTCAGATACGCAGTATTTT	CASITGTSDSDTQYF
TRBD2	-	TRBV25-1	TRBJ2-5	TGTGCCAGCAGTGTTTCCGGGACTAGCGGGTGCGAGACCCAGTACTTC	CASSVSGTSGCETQYF
-	-	TRBV4-1	TRBJ2-7	TGCGCCAGCAGCCAAGATAAGAGGAGGGGAGCTACCTACGAGCAGTACTTC	CASSQDKRRGATYEQYF
-	-	TRBV18	TRBJ1-1	TGTGCCAGCTCCCCTGATGGGGGCACTGAAGCTTTCTTT	CASSPDGGTEAFF
-	-	TRBV6-1	TRBJ1-5	TGTGCCAGCAGTGTTGCAGGGAGGTCCCGCAATCAGCCCCAGCATTTT	CASSVAGRSRNQPQHF
-	few	TRBV6-5	TRBJ2-5	TGTGCCAGCAGTTCGGTAGGAGAGACCCAGTACTTC	CASSSVGETQYF
-	-	TRBV6-1	TRBJ2-3	TGTGCCAGCAGTGTAGGGGACACCTCTAGCACAGATACGCAGTATTTT	CASSVGDTSSTDTQYF
-	-	TRBV14	TRBJ1-1	TGTGCCAGCAGCCCATCCTTTAGTAACACTGAAGCTTTCTTT	CASSPSFSNTEAFF
-	few	TRBV5-1	TRBJ2-3	TGCGCCAGCAGCGTTTGGACGACGGGGGGCACAGATACGCAGTATTTT	CASSVWTTGGTDTQYF
TRBD1	few	TRBV5-1	TRBJ1-1	TGCGCCAGCAGCTGGGGGACAGGGGAATATGAAGCTTTCTTT	CASSWGTGEYEAFF
-	-	TRBV5-1	TRBJ2-5	TGCGCCAGCAGCTTGTACGCAGGGGCGGAGGAGACCCAGTACTTC	CASSLYAGAEETQYF
-	-	TRBV6-2/TRBV6-3	TRBJ2-5	TGTGCCAGCAACCCACGAGGGCCCCAAGAGACCCAGTACTTC	CASNPRGPQETQYF
-	-	TRBV29-1	TRBJ2-7	TGCAGCGTTCGTAAACACAACGCGGGGGAGCAGTACTTC	CSVRKHNAGEQYF
-	-	TRBV5-1	TRBJ1-1	TGCGCCAGCAGCTTTTACGGGGACGGTGAAGCTTTCTTT	CASSFYGDGEAFF
-	few	TRBV10-3	TRBJ2-2	TGTGCCATCAGTGATTCCTTTCTCGGGGAGCTGTTTTTT	CAISDSFLGELFF
TRBD1	many	TRBV12-3/TRBV12-4	TRBJ2-3	TGTGCCAGCAGTTTAGAGGACAGGGTGAAAACAGATACGCAGTATTTT	CASSLEDRVKTDTQYF
TRBD2	many	TRBV19	TRBJ2-1	TGTGCCAGTACTCTCGTGACGGGAGGGGTTGAGCAGTTCTTC	CASTLVTGGVEQFF
-	few	TRBV7-2	TRBJ1-1	TGTGCCAGCAGCTTAGGGGGTAGCGCTGAAGCTTTCTTT	CASSLGGSAEAFF
TRBD2	-	TRBV7-9	TRBJ2-3	TGTGCCAGCCTGGGACCAGCGGGGGGCACAGATACGCAGTATTTT	CASLGPAGGTDTQYF
-	few	TRBV28	TRBJ2-7	TGTGCCAGCAGTTTCAGGCAGCCCTACGACGAGCAGTACTTC	CASSFRQPYDEQYF
TRBD2	few	TRBV4-1	TRBJ2-1	TGCGCCAGCAGCCAAGATGGACAGCGGGAGTTGGCCTACAATGAGCAGTTCTTC	CASSQDGQRELAYNEQFF
TRBD2	few	TRBV7-6	TRBJ2-7	TGTGCCAGCAGCTTAGGAACTAGCGGGGGATCCTACGAGCAGTACTTC	CASSLGTSGGSYEQYF
-	few	TRBV2	TRBJ2-2	TGTGCCAGCAGTGCCTTCGGGACGGGAGGGGAGCTGTTTTTT	CASSAFGTGGELFF
-	-	TRBV4-1	TRBJ2-1	TGCGCCAGCAGCCAGTGGGCAGCCGTGACCCCCCATGAGCAGTTCTTC	CASSQWAAVTPHEQFF
-	-	TRBV5-8	TRBJ2-1	TGTGCCAGCAGCAGGGTCAATGAGCAGTTCTTC	CASSRVNEQFF
-	-	TRBV3-1	TRBJ2-3	TGTGCCAGCAGCACCAGATCATCCGCGAGGGGCGGGGAAGATACGCAGTATTTT	CASSTRSSARGGEDTQYF
-	few	TRBV3-1	TRBJ2-1	TGTGCCAGCAGCCAAGATTGGGGTGGCAGTTTTAGTGAGCAGTTCTTC	CASSQDWGGSFSEQFF
-	-	TRBV20-1	TRBJ2-3	TGCAGCACAGATCGGGATACGCAGTATTTT	CSTDRDTQYF
-	few	TRBV5-1	TRBJ2-3	TGCGCCAGCAGCCCCGACGGATTAGATACGCAGTATTTT	CASSPDGLDTQYF
TRBD2	few	TRBV6-2/TRBV6-3	TRBJ2-2	TGTGCCAGCAGTTCCGGGACTAGCGGGGATTGGGACGGGGAGCTGTTTTTT	CASSSGTSGDWDGELFF
-	few	TRBV7-9	TRBJ2-5	TGTGCCAGCAGCTTACAACAGGGCTGGAAGACCCAGTACTTC	CASSLQQGWKTQYF
TRBD2	few	TRBV10-3	TRBJ2-1	TGTGCCACCAACCTCGGACTAGCGCCTTCCTACAATGAGCAGTTCTTC	CATNLGLAPSYNEQFF
-	many	TRBV2	TRBJ2-2	TGTGCCAGCTCGGCGGATACGAACACCGGGGAGCTGTTTTTT	CASSADTNTGELFF
-	-	TRBV3-1	TRBJ2-4	TGTGCCAGCAGCCAAGATCGCCGGAGCATTCAGTACTTC	CASSQDRRSIQYF
-	-	TRBV5-1	TRBJ2-2	TGCGCCAGCAGCTTGGAGGGCAGGGGCGGCGGCACCGGGGAGCTGTTTTTT	CASSLEGRGGGTGELFF
-	-	TRBV12-3/TRBV12-4	TRBJ1-1	TGTGCCAGCAGAACAAACAGAGACGAAGCTTTCTTT	CASRTNRDEAFF
TRBD2	few	TRBV19	TRBJ2-2	TGTGCCAGTAGTATCGGACTAGCGGGCGGCGGGGAGCTGTTTTTT	CASSIGLAGGGELFF
TRBD1	few	TRBV19	TRBJ2-1	TGTGCCAGTAGGTCCGACAGGGGACGAAGCAATGAGCAGTTCTTC	CASRSDRGRSNEQFF